These 11 T cell receptor beta chains were all obtained from the same sample, sequenced in a study of blood T cell repertoires in COVID-19. This table comes from immunoSEQ multiplex PCR, and its TCRdb copy is limited to in-frame clones, with some not included. This table has a few hundred thousand clones, more than 85% appearing once. The sequencing sample was made of PBMCs or T cells enriched from blood (not recorded which). These receptors originate from a woman aged 40 to 50 who had been exposed to COVID-19.

The gene calls are TRBV9 and TRBJ1-1; 9 positions match TRBD1. The germline gives CDR1 SGDLS, CDR2 YYNGEE. The junction had 7 bases not matched to a gene; V was cut back by 3 bases and J by 4 bases. The CDR3 covers 15 residues. CDR3 DNA sequence: TGTGCCAGCAGCGGAGGGACAGGGTTGAGCACTGAAGCTTTCTTT. This encodes CASSGGTGLSTEAFF.

This sequence joins TRBV10-3 and TRBJ1-6; D is perhaps TRBD1 (5 bases). The CDR3 is 16 residues long. Per germline, CDR1 ENHRY and CDR2 SYGVKD. V was clipped by 3 bases and J by 8 bases, with 17 bases between them. The CDR3 region has the DNA TGTGCCATCAGTGACCCCAGACAGCCGGGGGATTCACCCCTCCACTTT. The encoded protein is CAISDPRQPGDSPLHF.

V and J are TRBV7-3 and TRBJ2-1; no clear D. Germline-derived CDR1 and CDR2 are SGHTA and FQGTGA. V lost 4 bases, J lost 0 bases, and 4 bases lay in between. This CDR3 region has 13 residues. The CDR3 DNA sequence: TGTGCCAGCAGCTCCTCCTCCTACAATGAGCAGTTCTTC. Residues: CASSSSSYNEQFF. The full variable domain, rest sourced from reference TRBV7-3 and TRBJ2-1, is GAGVSQTPSNKVTEKGKYVELRCDPISGHTALYWYRQSLGQGPEFLIYFQGTGAADDSGLPNDRFFAVRPEGSVSTLKIQRTERGDSAVYLCASSSSSYNEQFFGPGTRLTVL.

The chain couples TRBV11-1 to TRBJ1-3; 8 positions agree with TRBD1. The CDR3 has 15 amino acids. Germline CDR1 SGHAT, CDR2 FQDESV (reference sequence). After removal of 5 bases from V and 2 bases from J, the junction contained 5 bases not matched to a gene. The CDR3 bases are TGTGCCAGCAGCCGTCAACAGGGGGCTGGAAACACCATATATTTT. As protein: CASSRQQGAGNTIYF.

The chain has TRBV19 and TRBJ1-1; D is ambiguous. The CDR3 runs to 14 residues. Germline V gives CDR1 LNHDA, CDR2 SQIVND (reference sequence). V lost 6 bases to trimming and J lost 0 bases, with 11 bases between them. The CDR3 sequence is CASRPEGVNTEAFF. The CDR3 coding sequence is TGTGCCAGTAGACCCGAAGGAGTGAACACTGAAGCTTTCTTT.

The chain links TRBV30 to TRBJ1-1, with D possibly TRBD1 on 5 matching bases. Per the germline V gene, CDR1 is GTSNPN and CDR2 is SVGIG (reference sequence). V lost 4 bases, J lost 3 bases, and 15 bases lay in between. The CDR3 runs 14 residues. The CDR3 bases are TGTGCCTGGATGGGCGGGACTAGCTACACTGAAGCTTTCTTT. This sequence encodes CAWMGGTSYTEAFF.

V usage is TRBV6-5 and J usage is TRBJ2-1, with 7 bases lining up with TRBD1. From germline, CDR1 is MNHEY and CDR2 SVGAGI. Trimming cost V 7 bases and J 1 base; bases outside gene matches: 7. The CDR3 runs 15 residues. The CDR3 DNA reads as TGTGCCAGCACCAAAGGGGGCAGTTCCTACAATGAGCAGTTCTTC. This encodes CASTKGGSSYNEQFF.

This chain joins TRBV29-1 and TRBJ2-1, with 8 bases that match TRBD1. CDR1 SQVTM and CDR2 ANQGSEA come from the germline V gene. Trimming cost V 3 bases and J 1 base; bases outside gene matches: 8. The CDR3 totals 16 residues. CDR3 sequence (DNA): TGCAGCGTTGAGGGTCGGAACAGGGGGTCCTACAATGAGCAGTTCTTC. This codes for CSVEGRNRGSYNEQFF.

The chain links TRBV6-2 or TRBV6-3 to TRBJ1-5; D not certain. Trimming stripped 6 bases from V and 0 bases from J, with 21 bases between. The germline V gene encodes CDR1 MNHEY and CDR2 SVGEGT. The CDR3 extends over 18 amino acids. CDR3 protein: CASSLRGAARYSNQPQHF. In DNA form, the CDR3 reads TGTGCCAGCAGCCTCCGAGGCGCCGCTCGATATAGCAATCAGCCCCAGCATTTT.

The rearrangement links TRBV7-9 to TRBJ1-2, with D possibly being TRBD1 (6 bases). The ends were cut back, 5 bases at V and 3 bases at J, with 10 bases in the middle. This CDR3 is built from 13 residues. Germline CDR1 SEHNR, CDR2 FQNEAQ (reference sequence). CDR3 DNA sequence: TGTGCCAGCAGCGTTAACAGGGACTATGGCTACACCTTC. This gives the protein CASSVNRDYGYTF. The variable domain in full, with the rest retrieved from reference TRBV7-9 and TRBJ1-2, is DTGVSQNPRHKITKRGQNVTFRCDPISEHNRLYWYRQTLGQGPEFLTYFQNEAQLEKSRLLSDRFSAERPKGSFSTLEIQRTEQGDSAMYLCASSVNRDYGYTFGSGTRLTVV.

J is TRBJ2-3 and V is TRBV9, with TRBD1 as a possible D gene (6 bases). The CDR3 contains 14 residues. Trimming pared 4 bases from V and 4 bases from J, leaving 13 bases between. The germline CDR1 and CDR2 sequences are SGDLS and YYNGEE. The CDR3: CASSSTRQADTQYF. As DNA, the CDR3 is TGTGCCAGCAGCTCCACCAGACAGGCAGATACGCAGTATTTT.